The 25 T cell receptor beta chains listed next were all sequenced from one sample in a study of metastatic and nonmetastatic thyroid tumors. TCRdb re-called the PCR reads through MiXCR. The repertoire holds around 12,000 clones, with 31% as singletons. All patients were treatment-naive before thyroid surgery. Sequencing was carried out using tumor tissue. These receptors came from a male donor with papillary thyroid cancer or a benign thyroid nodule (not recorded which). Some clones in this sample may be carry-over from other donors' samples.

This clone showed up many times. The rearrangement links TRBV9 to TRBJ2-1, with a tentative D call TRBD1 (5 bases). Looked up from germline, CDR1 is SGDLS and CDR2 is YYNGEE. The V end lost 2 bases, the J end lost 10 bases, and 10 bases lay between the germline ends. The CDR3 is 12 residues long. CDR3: CASSVDMREQFF. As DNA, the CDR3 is TGTGCCAGCAGCGTGGACATGAGGGAGCAGTTCTTC. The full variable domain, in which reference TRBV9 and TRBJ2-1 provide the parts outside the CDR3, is DSGVTQTPKHLITATGQRVTLRCSPRSGDLSVYWYQQSLDQGLQFLIQYYNGEERAKGNILERFSAQQFPDLHSELNLSSLELGDSALYFCASSVDMREQFFGPGTRLTVL.

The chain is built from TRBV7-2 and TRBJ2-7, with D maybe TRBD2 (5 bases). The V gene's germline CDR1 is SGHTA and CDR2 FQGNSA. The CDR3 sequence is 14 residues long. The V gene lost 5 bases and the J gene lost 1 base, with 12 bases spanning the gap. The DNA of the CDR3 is TGTGCCAGCAGCCCGGGGAGAATTTCCTACGAGCAGTACTTC. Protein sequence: CASSPGRISYEQYF.

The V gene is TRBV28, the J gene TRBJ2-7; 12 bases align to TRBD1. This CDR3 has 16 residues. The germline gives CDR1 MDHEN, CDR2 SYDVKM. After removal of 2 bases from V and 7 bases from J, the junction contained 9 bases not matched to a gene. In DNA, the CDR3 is TGTGCCAGCAGTTTAGGTCCGGGACAGGGGGCGCTTGAGCAGTACTTC. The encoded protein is CASSLGPGQGALEQYF.

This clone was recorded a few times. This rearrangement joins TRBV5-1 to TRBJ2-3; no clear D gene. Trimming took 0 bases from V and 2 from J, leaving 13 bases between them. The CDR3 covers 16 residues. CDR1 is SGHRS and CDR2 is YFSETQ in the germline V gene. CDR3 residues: CASSLEAVRNTDTQYF. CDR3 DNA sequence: TGCGCCAGCAGCTTGGAGGCGGTGCGGAACACAGATACGCAGTATTTT. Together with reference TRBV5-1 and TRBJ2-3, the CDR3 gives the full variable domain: KAGVTQTPRYLIKTRGQQVTLSCSPISGHRSVSWYQQTPGQGLQFLFEYFSETQRNKGNFPGRFSGRQFSNSRSEMNVSTLELGDSALYLCASSLEAVRNTDTQYFGPGTRLTVL.

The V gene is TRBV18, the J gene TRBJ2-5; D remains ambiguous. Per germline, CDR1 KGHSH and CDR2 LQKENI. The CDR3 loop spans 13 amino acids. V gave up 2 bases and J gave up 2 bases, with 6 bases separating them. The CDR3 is CASSPSNQETQYF. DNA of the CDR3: TGTGCCAGCTCACCATCGAATCAAGAGACCCAGTACTTC.

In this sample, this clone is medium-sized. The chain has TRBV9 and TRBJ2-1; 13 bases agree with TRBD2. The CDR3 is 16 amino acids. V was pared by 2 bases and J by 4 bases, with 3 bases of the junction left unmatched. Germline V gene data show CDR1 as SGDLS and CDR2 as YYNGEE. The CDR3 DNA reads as TGTGCCAGCAGCGTCGGGGGACTAGCGGGGTACAATGAGCAGTTCTTC. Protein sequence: CASSVGGLAGYNEQFF.

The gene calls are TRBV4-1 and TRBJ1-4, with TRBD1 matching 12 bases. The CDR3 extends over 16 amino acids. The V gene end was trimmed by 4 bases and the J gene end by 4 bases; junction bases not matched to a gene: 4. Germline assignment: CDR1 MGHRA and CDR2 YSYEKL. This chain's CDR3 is CASSRDRGLVNEKLFF. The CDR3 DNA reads TGCGCCAGCAGCCGGGACAGGGGGCTTGTTAATGAAAAACTGTTTTTT.

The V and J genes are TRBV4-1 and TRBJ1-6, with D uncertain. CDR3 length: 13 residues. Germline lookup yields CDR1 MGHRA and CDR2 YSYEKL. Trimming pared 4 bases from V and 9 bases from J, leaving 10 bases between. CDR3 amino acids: CASSPPGRSPLHF. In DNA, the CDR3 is TGCGCCAGCAGCCCTCCCGGTCGTTCACCCCTCCACTTT.

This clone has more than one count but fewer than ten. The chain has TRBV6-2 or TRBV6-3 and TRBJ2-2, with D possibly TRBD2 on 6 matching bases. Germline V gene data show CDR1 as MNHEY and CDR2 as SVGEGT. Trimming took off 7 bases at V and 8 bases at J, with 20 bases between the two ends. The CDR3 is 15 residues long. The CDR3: CASKNPGTLAGELFF. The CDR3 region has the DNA TGTGCCAGCAAAAACCCTGGGACTTTGGCTGGGGAGCTGTTTTTT.

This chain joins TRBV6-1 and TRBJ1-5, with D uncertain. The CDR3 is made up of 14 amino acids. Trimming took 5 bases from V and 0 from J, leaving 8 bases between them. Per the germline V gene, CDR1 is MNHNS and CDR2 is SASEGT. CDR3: CASSFSFSNQPQHF. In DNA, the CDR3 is TGTGCCAGCAGTTTCAGCTTTAGCAATCAGCCCCAGCATTTT.

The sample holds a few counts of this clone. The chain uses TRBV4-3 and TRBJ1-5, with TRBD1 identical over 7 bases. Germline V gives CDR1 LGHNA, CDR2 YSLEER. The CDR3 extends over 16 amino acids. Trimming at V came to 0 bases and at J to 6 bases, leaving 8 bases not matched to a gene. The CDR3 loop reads CASSQDHGQAGQPQHF. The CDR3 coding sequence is TGCGCCAGCAGCCAAGATCACGGACAGGCGGGTCAGCCCCAGCATTTT.

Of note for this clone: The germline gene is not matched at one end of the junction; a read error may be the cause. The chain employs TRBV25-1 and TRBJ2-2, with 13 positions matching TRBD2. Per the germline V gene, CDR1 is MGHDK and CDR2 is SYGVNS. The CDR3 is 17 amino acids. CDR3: CASSETSGRRTPGEQFF. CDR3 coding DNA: TGTGCCAGCAGTGAGACTAGCGGGAGGAGGACTCCCGGGGAGCAGTTTTTT.

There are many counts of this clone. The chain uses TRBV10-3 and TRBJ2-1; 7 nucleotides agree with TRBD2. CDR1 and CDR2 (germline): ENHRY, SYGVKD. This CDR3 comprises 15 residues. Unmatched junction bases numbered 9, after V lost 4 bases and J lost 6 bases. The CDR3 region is CAISVGRVQVNEQFF. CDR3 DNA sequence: TGTGCCATCAGTGTTGGGAGGGTTCAGGTCAATGAGCAGTTCTTC.

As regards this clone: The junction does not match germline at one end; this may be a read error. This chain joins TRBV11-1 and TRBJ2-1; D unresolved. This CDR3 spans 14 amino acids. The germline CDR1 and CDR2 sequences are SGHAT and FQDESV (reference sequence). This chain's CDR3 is CASSNLGSYSEQFF. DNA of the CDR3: TGTGCCAGCAGCAACTTAGGCTCCTACAGTGAGCAGTTCTTC.

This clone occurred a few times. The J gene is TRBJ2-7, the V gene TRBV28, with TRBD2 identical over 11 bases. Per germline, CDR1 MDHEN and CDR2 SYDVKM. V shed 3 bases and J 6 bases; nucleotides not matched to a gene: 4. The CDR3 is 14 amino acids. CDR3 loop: CASSLASGRIEQYF. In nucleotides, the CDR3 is TGTGCCAGCAGTTTGGCTAGCGGGAGGATCGAGCAGTACTTC.

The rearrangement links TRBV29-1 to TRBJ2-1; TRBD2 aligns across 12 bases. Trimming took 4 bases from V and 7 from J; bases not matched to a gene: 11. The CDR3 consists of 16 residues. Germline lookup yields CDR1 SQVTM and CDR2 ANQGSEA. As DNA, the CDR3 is TGCAGCGTTGCACGTCTAGCGGGAGGGCGAGTGAATGAGCAGTTCTTC. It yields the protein CSVARLAGGRVNEQFF.

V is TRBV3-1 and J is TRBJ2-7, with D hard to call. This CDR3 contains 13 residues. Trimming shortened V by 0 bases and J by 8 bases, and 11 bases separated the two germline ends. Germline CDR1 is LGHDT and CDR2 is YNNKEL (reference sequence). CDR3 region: CASSQDPSTKQYF. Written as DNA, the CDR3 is TGTGCCAGCAGCCAAGACCCTAGTACGAAGCAGTACTTC.

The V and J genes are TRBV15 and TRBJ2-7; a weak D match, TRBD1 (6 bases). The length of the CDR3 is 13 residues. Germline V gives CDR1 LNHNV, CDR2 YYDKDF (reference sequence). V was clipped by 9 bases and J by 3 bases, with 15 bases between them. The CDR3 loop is CATGIRGFYEQYF. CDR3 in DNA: TGTGCCACGGGCATCAGGGGCTTCTACGAGCAGTACTTC.

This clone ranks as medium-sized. CDR3 coding DNA: TGCAGTGTCGGTAGGGGGGATTCGGGCAATCAGCCCCAGCATTTT. Its protein is CSVGRGDSGNQPQHF. The V call is TRBV20-1, the J call TRBJ1-5; tentatively, D is TRBD1 (6 bases). The CDR3 loop spans 15 amino acids. Trimming pared 7 bases from V and 2 bases from J, leaving 18 bases between. In germline, CDR1 is DFQATT, CDR2 SNEGSKA (reference sequence).

The CDR3 sequence: CASSQETQGAFF. Here the CDR3 DNA reads TGTGCCAGCAGCCAGGAAACACAGGGAGCTTTCTTT. The chain recombines TRBV3-1 with TRBJ1-1, with D perhaps TRBD1 (6 bases). Germline V lookup: CDR1 LGHDT, CDR2 YNNKEL (reference sequence). V lost 3 bases to trimming and J lost 10 bases, with 12 bases between them. There are 12 residues in the CDR3.

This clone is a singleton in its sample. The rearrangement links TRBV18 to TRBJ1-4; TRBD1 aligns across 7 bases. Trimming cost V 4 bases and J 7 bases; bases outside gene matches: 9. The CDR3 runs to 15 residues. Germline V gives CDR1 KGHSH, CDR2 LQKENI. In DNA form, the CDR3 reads TGTGCCAGCTCACAGGGACAGAGGATCGGTGAAAAACTGTTTTTT. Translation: CASSQGQRIGEKLFF. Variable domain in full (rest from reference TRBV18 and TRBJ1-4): NAGVMQNPRHLVRRRGQEARLRCSPMKGHSHVYWYRQLPEEGLKFMVYLQKENIIDESGMPKERFSAEFPKEGPSILRIQQVVRGDSAAYFCASSQGQRIGEKLFFGSGTQLSVL.

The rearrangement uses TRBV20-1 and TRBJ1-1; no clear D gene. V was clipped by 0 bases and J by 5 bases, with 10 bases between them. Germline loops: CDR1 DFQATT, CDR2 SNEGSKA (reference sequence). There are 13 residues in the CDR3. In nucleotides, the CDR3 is TGCAGTGCTAGAGACGGGCAGGAGACTGAAGCTTTCTTT. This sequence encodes CSARDGQETEAFF.

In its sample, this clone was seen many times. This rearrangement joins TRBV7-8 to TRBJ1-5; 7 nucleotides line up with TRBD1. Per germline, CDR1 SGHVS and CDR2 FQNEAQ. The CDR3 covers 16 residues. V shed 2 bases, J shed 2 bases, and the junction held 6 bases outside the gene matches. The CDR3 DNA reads TGTGCCAGCAGCTTATTCCTTGGACAGGGCAATCAGCCCCAGCATTTT. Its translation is CASSLFLGQGNQPQHF.

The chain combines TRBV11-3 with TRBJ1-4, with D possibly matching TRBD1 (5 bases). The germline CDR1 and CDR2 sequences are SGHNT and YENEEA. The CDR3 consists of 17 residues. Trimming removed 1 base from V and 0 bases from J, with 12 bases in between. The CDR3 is CASSLGRQTATNEKLFF. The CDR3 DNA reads TGTGCCAGCAGCTTAGGGCGACAGACTGCAACTAATGAAAAACTGTTTTTT.

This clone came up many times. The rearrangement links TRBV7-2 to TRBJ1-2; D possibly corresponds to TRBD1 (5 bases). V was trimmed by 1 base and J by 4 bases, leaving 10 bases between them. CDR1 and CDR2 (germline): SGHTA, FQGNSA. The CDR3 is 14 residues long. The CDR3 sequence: CASSLGGAAYGYTF. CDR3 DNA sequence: TGTGCCAGCAGCTTAGGAGGGGCAGCCTATGGCTACACCTTC.